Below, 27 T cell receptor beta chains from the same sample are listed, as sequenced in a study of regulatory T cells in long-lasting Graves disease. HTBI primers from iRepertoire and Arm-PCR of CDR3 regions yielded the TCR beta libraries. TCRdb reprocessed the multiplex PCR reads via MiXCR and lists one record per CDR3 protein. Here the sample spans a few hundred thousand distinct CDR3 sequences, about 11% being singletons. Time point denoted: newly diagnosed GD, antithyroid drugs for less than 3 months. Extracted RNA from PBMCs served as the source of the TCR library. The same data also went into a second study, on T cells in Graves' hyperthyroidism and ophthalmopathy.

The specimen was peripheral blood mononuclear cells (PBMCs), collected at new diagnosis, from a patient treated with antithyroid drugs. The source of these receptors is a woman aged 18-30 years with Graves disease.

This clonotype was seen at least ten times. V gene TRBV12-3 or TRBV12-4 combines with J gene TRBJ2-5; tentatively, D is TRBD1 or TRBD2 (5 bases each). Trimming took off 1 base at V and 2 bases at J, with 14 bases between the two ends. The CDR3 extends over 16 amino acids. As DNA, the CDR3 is TGTGCCAGCAGTTTAGGGAGTCGAGGGGTGCAAGAGACCCAGTACTTC. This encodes CASSLGSRGVQETQYF.

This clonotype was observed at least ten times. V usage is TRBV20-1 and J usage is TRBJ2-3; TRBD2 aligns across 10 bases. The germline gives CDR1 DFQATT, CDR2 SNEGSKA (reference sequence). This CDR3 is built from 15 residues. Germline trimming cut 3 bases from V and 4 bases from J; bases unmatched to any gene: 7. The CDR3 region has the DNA TGCAGTGCTAGTTTGCTAGCGGGAGTAGCAGATACGCAGTATTTT. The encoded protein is CSASLLAGVADTQYF.

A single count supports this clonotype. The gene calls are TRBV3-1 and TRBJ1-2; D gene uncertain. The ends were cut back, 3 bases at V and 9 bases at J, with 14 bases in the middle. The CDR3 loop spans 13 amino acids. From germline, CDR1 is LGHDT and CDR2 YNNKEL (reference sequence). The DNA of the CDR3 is TGTGCCAGCAGCCAGCGACGGGGAAGACGCTACACCTTC. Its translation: CASSQRRGRRYTF.

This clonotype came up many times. The CDR3 here is CASSLSFGETQYF. In DNA, the CDR3 is TGCGCCAGCAGCCTCAGCTTTGGGGAGACCCAGTACTTC. The chain recombines TRBV4-1 with TRBJ2-5; D remains ambiguous. This CDR3 region has 13 residues. Germline lookup yields CDR1 MGHRA and CDR2 YSYEKL. Trimming took 4 bases from V and 5 from J, leaving 11 bases between them.

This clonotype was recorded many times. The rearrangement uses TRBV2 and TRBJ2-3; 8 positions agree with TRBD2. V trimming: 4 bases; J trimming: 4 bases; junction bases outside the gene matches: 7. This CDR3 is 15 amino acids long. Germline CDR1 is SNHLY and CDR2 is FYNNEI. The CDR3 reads CASSGGSGTADTQYF. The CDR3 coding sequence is TGTGCCAGCAGTGGTGGTAGCGGGACGGCAGATACGCAGTATTTT.

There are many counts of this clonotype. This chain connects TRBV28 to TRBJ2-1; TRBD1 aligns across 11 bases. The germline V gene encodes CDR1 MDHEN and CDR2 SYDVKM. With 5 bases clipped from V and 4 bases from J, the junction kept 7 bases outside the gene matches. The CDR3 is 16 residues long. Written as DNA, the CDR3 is TGTGCCAGCAGTCCTTCCGGGACAGGGGGATACAATGAGCAGTTCTTC. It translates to CASSPSGTGGYNEQFF.

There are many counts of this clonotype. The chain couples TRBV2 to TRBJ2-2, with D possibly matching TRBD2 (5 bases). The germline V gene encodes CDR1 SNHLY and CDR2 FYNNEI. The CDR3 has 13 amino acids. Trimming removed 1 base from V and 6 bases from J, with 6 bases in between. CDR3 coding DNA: TGTGCCAGCAGTGAAGAGAGGGCCGGGGAGCTGTTTTTT. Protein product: CASSEERAGELFF.

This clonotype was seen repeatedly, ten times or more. The CDR3 DNA is TGTGCCATTTCTGGGAGCGCACCTACCGGGGAGCTGTTTTTT. This translates into CAISGSAPTGELFF. The rearrangement links TRBV2 to TRBJ2-2, with D maybe TRBD2 (5 bases). Germline loops: CDR1 SNHLY, CDR2 FYNNEI. The CDR3 covers 14 residues. Trimming stripped 10 bases from V and 5 bases from J, with 17 bases between.

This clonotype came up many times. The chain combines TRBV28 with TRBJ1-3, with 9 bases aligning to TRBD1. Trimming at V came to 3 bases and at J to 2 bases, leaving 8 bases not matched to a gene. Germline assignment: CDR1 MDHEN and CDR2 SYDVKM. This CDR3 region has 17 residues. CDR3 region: CASSFSGTGYTGNTIYF. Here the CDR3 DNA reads TGTGCCAGCAGTTTCTCCGGGACAGGGTATACTGGAAACACCATATATTTT.

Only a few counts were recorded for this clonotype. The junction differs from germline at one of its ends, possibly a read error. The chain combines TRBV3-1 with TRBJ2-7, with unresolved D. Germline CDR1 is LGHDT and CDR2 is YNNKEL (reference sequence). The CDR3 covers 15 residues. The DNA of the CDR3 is TGTGCCAACAGCCCCACACGACCCGGGCGGTACGAGCAGTACTTC. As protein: CANSPTRPGRYEQYF.

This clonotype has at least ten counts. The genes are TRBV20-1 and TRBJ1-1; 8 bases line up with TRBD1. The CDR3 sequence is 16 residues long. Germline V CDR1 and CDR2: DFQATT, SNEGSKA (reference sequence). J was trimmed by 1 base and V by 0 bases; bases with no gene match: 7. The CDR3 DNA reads TGCAGTGCTAGAGAGGGCAGGGGGCTTTGGAACACTGAAGCTTTCTTT. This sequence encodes CSAREGRGLWNTEAFF.

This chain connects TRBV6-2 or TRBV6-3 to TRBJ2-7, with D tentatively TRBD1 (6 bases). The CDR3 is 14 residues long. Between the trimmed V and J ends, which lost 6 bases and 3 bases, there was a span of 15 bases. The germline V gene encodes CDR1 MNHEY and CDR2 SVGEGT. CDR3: CASSQNDRIYEQYV. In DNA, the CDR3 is TGTGCCAGCAGCCAAAACGACAGGATCTACGAGCAGTACGTC.

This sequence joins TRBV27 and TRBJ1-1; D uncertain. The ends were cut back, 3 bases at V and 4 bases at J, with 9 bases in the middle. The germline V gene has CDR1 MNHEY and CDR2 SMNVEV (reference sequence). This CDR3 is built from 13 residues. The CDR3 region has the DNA TGTGCCAGCAGTTTCGGGGAGTCCACTGAAGCTTTCTTT. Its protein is CASSFGESTEAFF.

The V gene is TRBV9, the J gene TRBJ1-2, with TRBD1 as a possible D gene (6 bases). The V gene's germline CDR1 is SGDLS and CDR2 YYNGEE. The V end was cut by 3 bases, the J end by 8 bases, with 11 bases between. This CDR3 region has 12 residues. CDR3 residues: CASSATGRGYTF. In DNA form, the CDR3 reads TGTGCCAGCAGCGCAACAGGGCGCGGCTACACCTTC.

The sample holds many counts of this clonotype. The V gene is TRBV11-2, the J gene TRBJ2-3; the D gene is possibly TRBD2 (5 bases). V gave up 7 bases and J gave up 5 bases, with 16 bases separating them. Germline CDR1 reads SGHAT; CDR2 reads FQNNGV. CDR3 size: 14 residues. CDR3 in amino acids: CASTERLAGDTQYF. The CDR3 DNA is TGTGCCAGCACCGAACGGCTAGCTGGAGATACGCAGTATTTT.

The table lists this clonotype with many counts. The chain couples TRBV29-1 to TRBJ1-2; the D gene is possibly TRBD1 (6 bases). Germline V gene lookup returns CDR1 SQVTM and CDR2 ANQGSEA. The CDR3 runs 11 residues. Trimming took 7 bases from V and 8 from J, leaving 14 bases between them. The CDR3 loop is CSGRQAEGYTF. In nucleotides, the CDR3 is TGCAGCGGTAGACAGGCGGAAGGCTACACCTTC.

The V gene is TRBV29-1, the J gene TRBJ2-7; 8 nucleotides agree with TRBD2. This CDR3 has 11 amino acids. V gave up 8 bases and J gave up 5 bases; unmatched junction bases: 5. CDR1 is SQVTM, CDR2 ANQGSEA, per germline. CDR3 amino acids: CSTRRGDEQYF. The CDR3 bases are TGCAGCACTCGGCGGGGGGACGAGCAGTACTTC.

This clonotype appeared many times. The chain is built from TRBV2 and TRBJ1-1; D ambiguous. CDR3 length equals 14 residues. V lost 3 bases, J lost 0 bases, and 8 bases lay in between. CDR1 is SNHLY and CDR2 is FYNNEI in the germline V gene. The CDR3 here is CASSDRYMNTEAFF. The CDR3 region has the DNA TGTGCCAGCAGTGATCGGTATATGAACACTGAAGCTTTCTTT.

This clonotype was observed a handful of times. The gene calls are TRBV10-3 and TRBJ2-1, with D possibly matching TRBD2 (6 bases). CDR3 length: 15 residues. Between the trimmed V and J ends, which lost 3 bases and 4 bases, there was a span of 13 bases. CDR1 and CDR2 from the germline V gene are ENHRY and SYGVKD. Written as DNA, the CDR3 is TGTGCCATCAGTGACCGGGAGCCAGCTTACAATGAGCAGTTCTTC. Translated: CAISDREPAYNEQFF.

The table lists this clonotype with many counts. The CDR3 DNA is TGTGCCAGCAGCCTAGGTTCGGGTGAGCAAGAGACCCAGTACTTC. It translates to CASSLGSGEQETQYF. V is TRBV12-3 or TRBV12-4 and J is TRBJ2-5; D is unclear. The CDR3 sequence is 15 residues long. The V end was cut by 6 bases, the J end by 2 bases, with 16 bases between.

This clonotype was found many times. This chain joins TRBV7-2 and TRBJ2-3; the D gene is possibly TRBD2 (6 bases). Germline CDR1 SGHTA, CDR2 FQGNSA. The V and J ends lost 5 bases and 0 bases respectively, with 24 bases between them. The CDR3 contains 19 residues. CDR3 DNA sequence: TGTGCCAGCAGCCTAGGGAGAAGAAAGCGGGTAACTAGCACAGATACGCAGTATTTT. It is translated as CASSLGRRKRVTSTDTQYF.

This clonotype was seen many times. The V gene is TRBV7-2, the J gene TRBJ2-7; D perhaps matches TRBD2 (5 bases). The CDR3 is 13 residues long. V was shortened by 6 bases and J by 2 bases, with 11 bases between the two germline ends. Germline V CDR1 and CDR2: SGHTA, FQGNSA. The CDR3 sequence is CASSDRDAYEQYF. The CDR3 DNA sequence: TGTGCCAGCAGTGACCGGGATGCCTACGAGCAGTACTTC.

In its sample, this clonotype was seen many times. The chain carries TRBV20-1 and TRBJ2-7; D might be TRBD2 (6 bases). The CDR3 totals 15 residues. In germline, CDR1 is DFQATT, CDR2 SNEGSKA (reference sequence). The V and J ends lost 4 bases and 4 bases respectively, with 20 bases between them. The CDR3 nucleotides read TGCAGTGCTACCTACGGGACTCCCAGTGGGTACGAGCAGTACGTC. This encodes CSATYGTPSGYEQYV.

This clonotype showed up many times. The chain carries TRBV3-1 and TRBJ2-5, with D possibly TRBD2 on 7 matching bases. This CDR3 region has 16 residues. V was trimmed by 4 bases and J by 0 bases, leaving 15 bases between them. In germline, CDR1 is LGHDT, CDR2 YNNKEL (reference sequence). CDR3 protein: CASSLGRGGNQETQYF. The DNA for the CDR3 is TGTGCCAGCAGCCTCGGTAGGGGGGGGAACCAAGAGACCCAGTACTTC.

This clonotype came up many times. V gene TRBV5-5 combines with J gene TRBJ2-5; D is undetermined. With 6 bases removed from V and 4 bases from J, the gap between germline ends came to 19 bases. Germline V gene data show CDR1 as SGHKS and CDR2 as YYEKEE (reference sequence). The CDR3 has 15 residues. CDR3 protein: CASTLPYDPGETQYF. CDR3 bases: TGTGCCAGCACCCTCCCCTACGACCCCGGAGAGACCCAGTACTTC.

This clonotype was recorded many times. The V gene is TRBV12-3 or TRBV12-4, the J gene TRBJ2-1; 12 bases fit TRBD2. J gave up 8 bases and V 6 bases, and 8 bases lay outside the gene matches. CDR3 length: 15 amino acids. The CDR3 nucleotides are TGTGCCAGCAGCCCGACTAGCGGGAGCGGGGATGAGCAGTTCTTC. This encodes CASSPTSGSGDEQFF.

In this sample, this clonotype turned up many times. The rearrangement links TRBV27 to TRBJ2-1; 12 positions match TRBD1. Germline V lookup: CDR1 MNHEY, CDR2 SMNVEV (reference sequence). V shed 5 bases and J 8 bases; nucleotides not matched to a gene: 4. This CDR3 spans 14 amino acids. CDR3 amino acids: CASSRDRGRDEQFF. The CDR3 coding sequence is TGTGCCAGCAGTAGGGACAGGGGGCGGGATGAGCAGTTCTTC.